This T cell receptor (beta chain) was found in a study of blood T cells in healthy people across ages. Findings and limits, study-wide: It was not possible, with unsorted PBMCs, to conclusively compare naive and antigen-experienced cells.

About this clonotype: As yet, its antigen is unknown.

Per germline, CDR1 SQVTM and CDR2 ANQGSEA. V lost 3 bases and J 8 bases, leaving 11 bases between the germline ends. There are 12 residues in the CDR3. The authors ran a second PCR of 7 to 11 cycles using a sample-barcoded 5' primer and a J-beta primer mix. In TCRdb, the 5' RACE reads were re-called with MiXCR into one record per CDR3 protein. The table records about 1.8 million distinct CDR3 sequences, roughly 52% of them present only once. The source material was blood. The chain links TRBV29-1 to TRBJ2-4; maybe TRBD1 (6 bases). This TCR came from a woman aged 40-49 years in good health. The CDR3 spells CSVDTGIDIQYF. CDR3 sequence (DNA): TGCAGCGTTGACACAGGGATTGACATTCAGTACTTC. The full variable domain, completed using reference TRBV29-1 and TRBJ2-4, is SAVISQKPSRDICQRGTSLTIQCQVDSQVTMMFWYRQQPGQSLTLIATANQGSEATYESGFVIDKFPISRPNLTFSTLTVSNMSPEDSSIYLCSVDTGIDIQYFGAGTRLSVL.